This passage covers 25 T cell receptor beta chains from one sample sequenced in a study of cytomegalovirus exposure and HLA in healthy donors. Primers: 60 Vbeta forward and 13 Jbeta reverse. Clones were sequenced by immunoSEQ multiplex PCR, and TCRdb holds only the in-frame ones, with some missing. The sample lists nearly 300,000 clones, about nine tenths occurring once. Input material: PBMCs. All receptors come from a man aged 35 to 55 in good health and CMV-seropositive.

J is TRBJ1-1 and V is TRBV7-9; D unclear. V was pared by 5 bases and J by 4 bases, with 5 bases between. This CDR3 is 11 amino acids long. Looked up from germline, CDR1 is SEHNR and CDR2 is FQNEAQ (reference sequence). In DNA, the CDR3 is TGTGCCAGCAGCCCTCTCACTGAAGCTTTCTTT. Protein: CASSPLTEAFF.

CDR3 sequence reads: CASSLAAGYTYEQYF. CDR3 bases: TGTGCCAGCAGCTTAGCGGCGGGTTATACCTACGAGCAGTACTTC. The V gene is TRBV7-2, the J gene TRBJ2-7; possibly TRBD2 for D (5 bases). Germline-derived CDR1 and CDR2 are SGHTA and FQGNSA. The CDR3 contains 15 residues. V gave up 0 bases and J gave up 2 bases, with 11 bases separating them.

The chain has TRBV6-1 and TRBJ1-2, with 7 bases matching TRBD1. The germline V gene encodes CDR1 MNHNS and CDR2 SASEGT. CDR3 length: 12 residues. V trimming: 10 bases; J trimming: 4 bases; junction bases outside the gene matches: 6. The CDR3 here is CATGTGVYGYTF. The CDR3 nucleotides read TGTGCCACGGGAACAGGGGTCTATGGCTACACCTTC.

CDR3: CASSLRPQGFTEAFF. As DNA, the CDR3 is TGTGCCAGCAGTTTACGACCACAGGGATTCACTGAAGCTTTCTTT. J is TRBJ1-1 and V is TRBV27; D might be TRBD1 (6 bases). The CDR3 totals 15 residues. Germline V lookup: CDR1 MNHEY, CDR2 SMNVEV (reference sequence). The V and J ends lost 2 bases and 4 bases respectively, with 14 bases between them.

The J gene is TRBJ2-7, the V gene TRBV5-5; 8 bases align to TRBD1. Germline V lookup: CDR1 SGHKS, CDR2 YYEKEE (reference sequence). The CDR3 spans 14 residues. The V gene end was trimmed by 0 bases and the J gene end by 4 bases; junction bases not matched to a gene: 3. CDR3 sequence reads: CASSLADRVYEQYF. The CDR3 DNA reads TGTGCCAGCAGCTTGGCGGACAGGGTTTACGAGCAGTACTTC.

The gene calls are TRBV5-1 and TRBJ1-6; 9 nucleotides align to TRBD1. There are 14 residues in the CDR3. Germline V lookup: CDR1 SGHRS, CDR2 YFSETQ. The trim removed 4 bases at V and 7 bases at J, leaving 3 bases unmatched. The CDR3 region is CASSPDRGNSPLHF. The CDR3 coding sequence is TGCGCCAGCAGCCCTGACAGGGGGAATTCACCCCTCCACTTT.

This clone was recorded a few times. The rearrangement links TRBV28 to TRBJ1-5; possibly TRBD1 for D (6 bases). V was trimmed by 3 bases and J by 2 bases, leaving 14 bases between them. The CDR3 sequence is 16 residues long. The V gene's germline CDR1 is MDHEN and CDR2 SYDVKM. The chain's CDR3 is CASSFSQAGGNQPQHF. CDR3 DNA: TGTGCCAGCAGTTTCTCCCAGGCAGGGGGCAATCAGCCCCAGCATTTT.

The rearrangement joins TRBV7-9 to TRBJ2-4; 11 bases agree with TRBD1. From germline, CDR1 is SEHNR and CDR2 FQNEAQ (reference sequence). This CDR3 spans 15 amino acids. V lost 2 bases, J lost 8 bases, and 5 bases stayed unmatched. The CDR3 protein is CASSLPRTGGDIQYF. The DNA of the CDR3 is TGTGCCAGCAGCTTACCAAGGACAGGGGGCGACATTCAGTACTTC.

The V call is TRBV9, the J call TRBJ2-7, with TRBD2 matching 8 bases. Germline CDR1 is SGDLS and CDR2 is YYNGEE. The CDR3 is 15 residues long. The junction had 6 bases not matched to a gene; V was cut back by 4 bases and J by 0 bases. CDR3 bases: TGTGCCAGCAGCCGTAGCGGGGAGGGCTCCTACGAGCAGTACTTC. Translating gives CASSRSGEGSYEQYF.

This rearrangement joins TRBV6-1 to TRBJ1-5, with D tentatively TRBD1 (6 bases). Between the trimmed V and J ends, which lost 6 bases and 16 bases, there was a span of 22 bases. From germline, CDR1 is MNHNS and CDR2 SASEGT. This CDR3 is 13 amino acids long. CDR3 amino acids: CASRTTRDTRAHF. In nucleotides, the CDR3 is TGTGCCAGCAGGACCACAAGGGACACCAGGGCCCATTTT.

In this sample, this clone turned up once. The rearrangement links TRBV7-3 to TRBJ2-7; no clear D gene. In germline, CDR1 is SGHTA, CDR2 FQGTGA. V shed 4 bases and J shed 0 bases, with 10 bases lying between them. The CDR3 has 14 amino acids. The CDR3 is CASSSPTRSYEQYF. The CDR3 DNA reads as TGTGCCAGCAGCTCCCCGACTCGCTCCTACGAGCAGTACTTC.

The CDR3 region has the DNA TGTGCCAGCAGCTTCGACAGGGGTTACGATACGCAGTATTTT. It is translated as CASSFDRGYDTQYF. This rearrangement joins TRBV7-2 to TRBJ2-3; 8 nucleotides line up with TRBD1. Germline CDR1 is SGHTA and CDR2 is FQGNSA. The V segment lost 3 bases and the J segment 6 bases; nucleotides outside the gene matches: 5. There are 14 residues in the CDR3.

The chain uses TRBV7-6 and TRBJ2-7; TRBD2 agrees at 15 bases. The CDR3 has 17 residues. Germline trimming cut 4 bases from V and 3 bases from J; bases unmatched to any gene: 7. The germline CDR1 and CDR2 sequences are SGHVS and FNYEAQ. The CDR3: CASSSGLAGGPSYEQYF. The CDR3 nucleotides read TGTGCCAGCAGCTCCGGACTAGCGGGAGGGCCTAGCTACGAGCAGTACTTC.

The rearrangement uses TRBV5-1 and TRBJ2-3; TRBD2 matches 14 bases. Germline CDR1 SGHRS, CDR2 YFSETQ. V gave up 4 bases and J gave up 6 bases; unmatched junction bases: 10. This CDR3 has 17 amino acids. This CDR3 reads CASSGPTSGRAFDTQYF. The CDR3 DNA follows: TGCGCCAGCAGCGGCCCGACTAGCGGGAGGGCCTTCGATACGCAGTATTTT. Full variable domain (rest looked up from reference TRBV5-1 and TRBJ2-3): KAGVTQTPRYLIKTRGQQVTLSCSPISGHRSVSWYQQTPGQGLQFLFEYFSETQRNKGNFPGRFSGRQFSNSRSEMNVSTLELGDSALYLCASSGPTSGRAFDTQYFGPGTRLTVL.

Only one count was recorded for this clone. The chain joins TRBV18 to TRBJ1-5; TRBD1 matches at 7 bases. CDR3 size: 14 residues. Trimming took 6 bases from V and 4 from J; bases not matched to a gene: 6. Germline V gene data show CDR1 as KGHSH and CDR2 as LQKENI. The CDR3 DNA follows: TGTGCCAGCTCGCCCGGGACAGAGAATCAGCCCCAGCATTTT. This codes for CASSPGTENQPQHF.

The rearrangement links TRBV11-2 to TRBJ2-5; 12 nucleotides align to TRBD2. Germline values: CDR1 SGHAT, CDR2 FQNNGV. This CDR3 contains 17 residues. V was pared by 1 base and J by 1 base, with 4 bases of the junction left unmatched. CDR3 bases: TGTGCCAGCAGCTTAGGCGGACTAGCGGGGTCCCAAGAGACCCAGTACTTC. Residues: CASSLGGLAGSQETQYF.

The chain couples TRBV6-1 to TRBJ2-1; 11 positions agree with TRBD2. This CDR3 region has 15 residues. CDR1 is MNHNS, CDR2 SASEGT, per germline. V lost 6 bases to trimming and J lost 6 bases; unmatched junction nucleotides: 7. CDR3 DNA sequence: TGTGCCAGCAGGGACTATAGCGGGAGGGCCAATGAGCAGTTCTTC. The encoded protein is CASRDYSGRANEQFF.

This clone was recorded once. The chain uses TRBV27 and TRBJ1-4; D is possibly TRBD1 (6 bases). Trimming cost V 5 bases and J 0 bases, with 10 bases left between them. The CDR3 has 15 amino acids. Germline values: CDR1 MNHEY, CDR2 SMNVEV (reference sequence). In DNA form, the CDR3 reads TGTGCCAGCAGTCTCGGGACAACAACTAATGAAAAACTGTTTTTT. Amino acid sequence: CASSLGTTTNEKLFF.

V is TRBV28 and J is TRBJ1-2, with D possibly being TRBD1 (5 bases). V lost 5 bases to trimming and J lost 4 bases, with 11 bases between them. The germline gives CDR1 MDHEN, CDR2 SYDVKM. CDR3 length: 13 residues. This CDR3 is CASSRYRSYGYTF. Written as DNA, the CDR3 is TGTGCCAGCAGTAGGTACAGGTCCTATGGCTACACCTTC.

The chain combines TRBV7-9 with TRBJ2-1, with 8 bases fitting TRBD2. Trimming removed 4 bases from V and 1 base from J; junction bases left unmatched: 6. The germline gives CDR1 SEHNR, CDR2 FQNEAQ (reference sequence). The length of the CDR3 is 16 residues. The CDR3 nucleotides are TGTGCCAGCAGCTCCCGAGCGGGAGAGTCCTACAATGAGCAGTTCTTC. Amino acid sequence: CASSSRAGESYNEQFF.

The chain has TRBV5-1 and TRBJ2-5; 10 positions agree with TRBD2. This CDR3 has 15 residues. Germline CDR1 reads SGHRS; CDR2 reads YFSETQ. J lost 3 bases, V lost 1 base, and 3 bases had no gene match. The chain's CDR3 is CASSLYSGGKETQYF. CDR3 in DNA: TGCGCCAGCAGCTTGTATAGCGGGGGGAAAGAGACCCAGTACTTC.

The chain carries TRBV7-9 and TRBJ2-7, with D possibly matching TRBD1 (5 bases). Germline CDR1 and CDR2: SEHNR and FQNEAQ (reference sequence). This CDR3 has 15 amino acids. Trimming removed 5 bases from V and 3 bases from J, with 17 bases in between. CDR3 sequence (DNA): TGTGCCAGCAGCATCCCCGTGGACACATACTACGAGCAGTACTTC. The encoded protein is CASSIPVDTYYEQYF.

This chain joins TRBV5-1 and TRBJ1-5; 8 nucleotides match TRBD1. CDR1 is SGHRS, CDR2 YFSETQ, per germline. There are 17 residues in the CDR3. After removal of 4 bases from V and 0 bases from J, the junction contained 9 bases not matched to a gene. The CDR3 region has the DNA TGCGCCAGCAGCCCCTCAGGGGGCCTGAATAGCAATCAGCCCCAGCATTTT. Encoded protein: CASSPSGGLNSNQPQHF.

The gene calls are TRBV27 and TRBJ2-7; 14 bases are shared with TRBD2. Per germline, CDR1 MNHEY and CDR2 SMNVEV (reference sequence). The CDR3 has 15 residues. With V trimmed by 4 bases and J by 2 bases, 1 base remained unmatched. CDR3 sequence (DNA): TGTGCCAGCAGTTGGGGACTAGCGGGAGCCTACGAGCAGTACTTC. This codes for CASSWGLAGAYEQYF.

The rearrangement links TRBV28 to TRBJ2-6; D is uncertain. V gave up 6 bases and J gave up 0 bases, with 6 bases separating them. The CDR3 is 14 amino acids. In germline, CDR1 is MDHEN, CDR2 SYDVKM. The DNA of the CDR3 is TGTGCCAGCAGGATCAGCTCTGGGGCCAACGTCCTGACTTTC. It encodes CASRISSGANVLTF.